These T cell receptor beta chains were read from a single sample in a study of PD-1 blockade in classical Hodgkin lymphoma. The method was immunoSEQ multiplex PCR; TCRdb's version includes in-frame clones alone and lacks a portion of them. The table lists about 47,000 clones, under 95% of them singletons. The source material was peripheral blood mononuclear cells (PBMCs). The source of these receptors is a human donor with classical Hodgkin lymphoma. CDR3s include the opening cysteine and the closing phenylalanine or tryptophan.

CAIKFGLGTDTQYF | TRBV6-1
CASSLRGRQETQYF | TRBV7-3
CASSQDLPGIGNTIYF | TRBV14
CASSRYVPYNEQFF | TRBV28
CASRKTGLAGEPYNEQFF | TRBV25-1
CASSLTVNTEAFF | TRBV7-2
CASSPSRDRGDEQYF | TRBV18
CASSEGQGNEKLFF | TRBV6-5
CAGSGQGYWELFF | TRBV2
CASSPPPTNEKLFF | TRBV28
CASSSTTGTGVREAFF | TRBV27
CASSLPRLAPYTGELFF | TRBV5-6
CGASGSNYNEQFF | TRBV29-1
CASSLMTGAVNTIYF | TRBV5-1
CASSHTGLSHEKLFF | TRBV5-1
CASSRRLSSYEQYF | TRBV28
CASSLLGPGGNEQFF | TRBV28
CASSLVPGDLYGYTF | TRBV5-1
CASSLLGVEYNEQFF | TRBV27
CASSLAPGLQSDTQYF | TRBV7-2
CASGRTLNTEAFF | TRBV6-5
CSARQGAEAFF | TRBV20-1
CASSLRRASGRAIEQFF | TRBV7-8
CASNYDRRNEQFF | TRBV2
CASSTGGEQFF | TRBV6-5
CSVRNPGGSTDTQYF | TRBV29-1
CATSKSGTGDGYTF | TRBV15
CASYLGTRNEQFF | TRBV7-9
CAIPPSGTGNTGELFF | TRBV7-9
CSVVGGRAMDTQYF | TRBV29-1
CASGRAGPYEQYF | TRBV10-2
CASSSPPWETQYF | TRBV11-3
CASSVQGLGYGYTF | TRBV5-4
CASKESSNYGYTF | TRBV28
CASSRGLGVETQYF | TRBV28
CASSPNSGKNTGELFF | TRBV7-6
CAIGGGGKETQYF | TRBV10-3
CASSLAGGSYNEQFF | TRBV11-2
CASSSPYEQFF | TRBV19
CASSYSGRRDLHEQYF | TRBV2
CASSLAEGNSYNEQFF | TRBV5-1
CASSQDRVRDTEAFF | TRBV4-1
CASRKTGSYGYTF | TRBV6-5
CASSESVGTGNTIYF | TRBV10-1
CASRDRLRDTEAFF | TRBV10-1
CASSLVPGNTEAFF | TRBV5-1
CASSPPIF | TRBV7-9
CASSIETGTTEAFF | TRBV5-4
CATLGLARGGELFF | TRBV10-3
CASSGLAGAYEQYF | TRBV2
CATRSRDGGTMNTGELFF | TRBV7-9
CASSLDRLAGAYEQYF | TRBV13
CASSLRPNGYTF | TRBV7-9
CASSASGANVLTF | TRBV6-5
CATGTLNTEAFF | TRBV10-3
CASSVDIDRGYGETQYF | TRBV9
CASSLRTGGLDEQYF | TRBV28
CASSSRQGARTEAFF | TRBV11-2
CSVEDGTGSYNEQFF | TRBV29-1
CASSAGFYDEQFF | TRBV9